The 11 T cell receptor beta chains in this list originate from one sample, sequenced in a study of blood T cell repertoires in COVID-19. Generated by immunoSEQ multiplex PCR, the TCRdb table keeps only in-frame clones and is missing some. This sample has 250,000 to 300,000 clones, with roughly 90% found just once. The sequenced sample consisted of peripheral blood. The receptors were sampled from a man aged 50-60 years with acute or convalescent COVID-19.

The J gene is TRBJ2-5, the V gene TRBV7-9; D possibly corresponds to TRBD2 (5 bases). This CDR3 spans 14 amino acids. V was cut by 1 base and J by 0 bases, with 6 bases left in between. The germline CDR1 and CDR2 sequences are SEHNR and FQNEAQ (reference sequence). The chain's CDR3 is CASSLGGYQETQYF. As DNA, the CDR3 is TGTGCCAGCAGCTTAGGAGGGTACCAAGAGACCCAGTACTTC.

This chain connects TRBV18 to TRBJ2-2, with D hard to call. The CDR3 is 14 residues long. Trimming removed 1 base from V and 7 bases from J, with 10 bases in between. Germline V CDR1 and CDR2: KGHSH, LQKENI. DNA of the CDR3: TGTGCCAGCTCACCACGACTCAGAGACGGGGAGCTGTTTTTT. This gives the protein CASSPRLRDGELFF.

CDR3 nucleotide sequence: TGCGCCAGCAGAGACCAGGGCCTTAATGAAAAACTGTTTTTT. Encoded protein: CASRDQGLNEKLFF. The rearrangement links TRBV5-1 to TRBJ1-4; D may be TRBD1 (5 bases). The CDR3 loop spans 14 amino acids. Germline values: CDR1 SGHRS, CDR2 YFSETQ. Trimming took 5 bases from V and 4 from J, leaving 12 bases between them.

This clone was counted a few times. The V gene is TRBV6-1, the J gene TRBJ1-5; D possibly corresponds to TRBD1 (5 bases). In germline, CDR1 is MNHNS, CDR2 SASEGT. Trimming removed 3 bases at V and 7 bases at J, with 10 bases between. This CDR3 is 13 amino acids long. CDR3 coding DNA: TGTGCCAGCAGTGAGGGGGGTGGGCAGCCCCAGCATTTT. Amino acids: CASSEGGGQPQHF.

J is TRBJ2-1 and V is TRBV11-3, with D maybe TRBD1 (5 bases). Germline assignment: CDR1 SGHNT and CDR2 YENEEA. This CDR3 is built from 13 residues. V lost 1 base, J lost 6 bases, and 7 bases lay in between. CDR3 bases: TGTGCCAGCAGCTTAGTTCAGGGCAATGAGCAGTTCTTC. It codes for CASSLVQGNEQFF.

The chain combines TRBV7-8 with TRBJ1-2, with D hard to call. With 5 bases removed from V and 3 bases from J, the gap between germline ends came to 10 bases. Germline CDR1 and CDR2: SGHVS and FQNEAQ. The CDR3 runs 13 residues. CDR3 loop: CASSPNGDYGYTF. The CDR3 coding sequence is TGTGCCAGCAGCCCCAACGGGGACTATGGCTACACCTTC. The full variable domain, its missing parts supplied by reference TRBV7-8 and TRBJ1-2, is GAGVSQSPRYKVAKRGQDVALRCDPISGHVSLFWYQQALGQGPEFLTYFQNEAQLDKSGLPSDRFFAERPEGSVSTLKIQRTQQEDSAVYLCASSPNGDYGYTFGSGTRLTVV.

The V gene is TRBV12-5, the J gene TRBJ1-5; D is perhaps TRBD1 (6 bases). The CDR3 extends over 14 amino acids. Germline CDR1 LGHNT, CDR2 FRNRAP. V lost 3 bases, J lost 6 bases, and 12 bases lay in between. The CDR3 region is CASGLGGSGQPQHF. DNA of the CDR3: TGTGCTAGTGGTTTAGGGGGATCCGGTCAGCCCCAGCATTTT.

The chain combines TRBV5-1 with TRBJ2-5, with D uncertain. Trimming shortened V by 1 base and J by 4 bases, and 8 bases separated the two germline ends. The germline V gene has CDR1 SGHRS and CDR2 YFSETQ. The CDR3 length is 13 residues. The CDR3 DNA reads as TGCGCCAGCAGCTTGACAATTATAGAGACCCAGTACTTC. Amino acid sequence: CASSLTIIETQYF.

The chain recombines TRBV3-1 (or the pseudogene TRBV3-2) with TRBJ1-4, with D unclear. The CDR3 sequence is 15 residues long. Germline CDR1 LGHDT, CDR2 YNNKEL (reference sequence). Trimming removed 0 bases from V and 2 bases from J, with 7 bases in between. Here the CDR3 DNA reads TGTGCCAGCAGCCAAGAGGGCCGGACTAATGAAAAACTGTTTTTT. Amino acids: CASSQEGRTNEKLFF.

This chain joins TRBV27 and TRBJ2-1; 10 bases are shared with TRBD2. CDR1 and CDR2 from the germline V gene are MNHEY and SMNVEV (reference sequence). The CDR3 is 15 amino acids. V shed 11 bases and J 12 bases; nucleotides not matched to a gene: 19. The chain's CDR3 is CAGRGLPAGGKGQFF. The CDR3, as DNA: TGTGCCGGCCGGGGCTTACCAGCGGGGGGGAAGGGGCAGTTCTTC.

Points on this clone: One junction end disagrees with the germline gene, perhaps due to a read error. The chain links TRBV7-7 to TRBJ2-5; a weak D match, TRBD2 (7 bases). The CDR3 loop spans 17 amino acids. CDR1 and CDR2 (germline): SSHAT, FNYEAQ (reference sequence). The CDR3: CASSTGVAAGDKETQYF. The CDR3 region has the DNA TGTGCTAGCAGCACGGGTGTAGCTGCGGGGGACAAAGAGACCCAGTACTTC.